This TCR beta chain was captured by sequencing in a study of control samples from healthy donors and cancer patients. Some clones are missing from TCRdb's copy, which holds only in-frame ones; the method was immunoSEQ multiplex PCR. This sample has 130,000 or so clones, with about 88% found just once. This CDR3 has 15 amino acids. Trimming shortened V by 3 bases and J by 9 bases, and 18 bases separated the two germline ends. Germline lookup yields CDR1 LNHDA and CDR2 SQIVND (reference sequence). The TCR was taken from a man between 45 and 60 years old in good health. The V and J genes are TRBV19 and TRBJ1-5; D possibly corresponds to TRBD1 (5 bases). Sequencing was carried out using blood. The CDR3 reads CASSILGQVGVPQHF. As DNA, the CDR3 is TGTGCCAGTAGTATTCTGGGGCAGGTGGGAGTGCCCCAGCATTTT. Based on the CDR3 plus reference TRBV19 and TRBJ1-5, the full variable domain is DGGITQSPKYLFRKEGQNVTLSCEQNLNHDAMYWYRQDPGQGLRLIYYSQIVNDFQKGDIAEGYSVSREKKESFPLTVTSAQKNPTAFYLCASSILGQVGVPQHFGDGTRLSIL.